This T cell receptor (beta chain) was recorded in a study of blood T cell repertoires in COVID-19. Germline CDR1 reads MNHEY; CDR2 reads SVGAGI. This CDR3 is built from 13 residues. Trimming took off 6 bases at V and 0 bases at J, with 6 bases between the two ends. Profiling relied on immunoSEQ multiplex PCR, and the TCRdb table lists in-frame clones only, not all of them. This sample has 470,000 or so clones; roughly 91% occur once, and the top ten carry about 4.5%. The sequence came from a woman in her twenties or thirties with acute or convalescent COVID-19. Sequencing was done on a sample of peripheral blood. The gene calls are TRBV6-5 and TRBJ1-5, with D hard to call. The CDR3 spells CASRQDSNQPQHF. Here the CDR3 DNA reads TGTGCCAGCAGACAAGATAGCAATCAGCCCCAGCATTTT.